Listed below are T cell receptor beta chains from one sample, sequenced in a study of T cells in narcolepsy. The table came from immunoSEQ multiplex PCR; TCRdb's copy has only in-frame clones and leaves some out. The profile covers 23,000 or so clones, with just under 85% appearing a single time and approximately 1.4% taken by the ten largest. Material: CD45RA- memory CD4+ T cells from PBMCs. The receptors originated from a human donor with narcolepsy. CDR3s include the opening cysteine and the closing phenylalanine or tryptophan.

j_call	v_call	cdr3_aa
TRBJ2-2	TRBV9	CASSVDLSTGMVVGELFF
TRBJ1-4	TRBV7-2	CASSLGLSSGTGFEKLFF
TRBJ2-3	TRBV19	CASSIMGSTDTQYF
TRBJ1-1	TRBV21-1	CASHCSLFRDRGVNTEAFF
TRBJ2-3	TRBV2	CASSTLRDSAGTDTQYF
TRBJ1-6	TRBV28	CASNPRTGRITLHF
TRBJ1-1	TRBV5-6	CASSLSLTVEAFF
TRBJ1-5	TRBV6-6	CASREAGYSNQPQHF
TRBJ1-5	TRBV19	CASSNRQLNQPQHF
TRBJ2-2	TRBV4-2	CASSQDRRVGGNTGELFF
TRBJ1-2	TRBV7-8	CASSLAPSGFYGYTF
TRBJ2-1	TRBV27	CASSFFASVAYNEQFF
TRBJ2-3	TRBV7-8	CASRNYGGTSTDTQYF
TRBJ2-1	TRBV5-6	CASSVGTRDEQFF
TRBJ2-6	TRBV5-4	CASSLSDKLSGANVLTF
TRBJ2-2	TRBV28	CASSHTAGGGTGELFF
TRBJ1-5	TRBV7-9	CASSGVGGAYQPQHF
TRBJ2-3	TRBV27	CASSPMTLSTDTQYF
TRBJ2-1	TRBV18	CASSPLVLAGTDANEQFF
TRBJ2-2	TRBV4-1	CASSHGGELNTGELFF
TRBJ2-2	TRBV7-6	CASSLPPTGQTGELFF
TRBJ1-1	TRBV5-1	CASSPGIRGRESTEAFF
TRBJ1-3	TRBV28	CASSLVRGNTIYF
TRBJ1-4	TRBV18	CASSPDSNEKLFF
TRBJ1-4	TRBV19	CASSVREKLFF
TRBJ2-1	TRBV4-2	CASSQEILVHEQFF
TRBJ1-1	TRBV28	CASIPGGGNTEAFF
TRBJ2-2	TRBV27	CASRERAVYTGELFF
TRBJ1-1	TRBV29-1	CSVGDMDSSGAFF
TRBJ2-3	TRBV4-3	CASSQDSGTDTQYF
TRBJ2-1	TRBV29-1	CSVRLGGGPRGNEQFF
TRBJ1-2	TRBV28	CASSSRWNGYTF
TRBJ1-3	TRBV6-6	CASSYSESGNTIYF
TRBJ1-3	TRBV7-2	CASSLDPGGNTIYF
TRBJ2-1	TRBV7-2	CASSFTSGSNEQFF
TRBJ1-1	TRBV6-6	CANSYVGEAFF
TRBJ1-5	TRBV28	CASSLGGAQPQHF
TRBJ2-5	TRBV19	CASSGTRQETQYF
TRBJ1-1	TRBV7-9	CASSPTGVVTEAFF
TRBJ2-2	TRBV29-1	CSTSGQRNTGELFF
TRBJ1-2	TRBV4-1	CASSQVGRRDYNYGYTF
TRBJ1-5	TRBV18	CASSSQLADQPQHF
TRBJ2-6	TRBV7-2	CASSNMRGLSSGANVLTF
TRBJ1-6	TRBV14	CASSQSGLNNSPLHF
TRBJ2-3	TRBV29-1	CSVDTTVNTQYF
TRBJ1-1	TRBV19	CASDEPGLNTEAFF
TRBJ2-3	TRBV7-6	CASSLGPAGAGTDTQYF
TRBJ2-1	TRBV5-1	CASSIGGRRDEQFF
TRBJ2-5	TRBV28	CASSPNRDRLKTQYF
TRBJ1-2	TRBV28	CASSLAVEGYTF
TRBJ1-2	TRBV14	CASSPLRSTGHYGYTF
TRBJ2-1	TRBV29-1	CSATGSSYNEQFF
TRBJ1-2	TRBV27	CASSFRQAAPGQGYNYGYTF
-	TRBV10-3	CAAASGTSGRPYEQYF
TRBJ2-1	TRBV9	CASSVAIHNEQFF